The T cell receptor (beta chain) described here comes from a study of cytomegalovirus exposure and HLA in healthy donors. The donors were in the roughly 110-subject validation cohort; that cohort was separate from the roughly 660-subject first cohort. A word on this clone: Antigen specificity is unknown.

Findings and caveats of the study: The study labeled approximately 150 TCR beta chains cytomegalovirus-associated. Reports credit the classifier with highly specific, highly sensitive diagnosis of cytomegalovirus status. There were a few CMV-associated chains whose specificity for CMV antigens was confirmed in vitro.

The V gene lost 0 bases and the J gene lost 2 bases, with 5 bases spanning the gap. The germline V gene has CDR1 SGHDT and CDR2 YYEEEE. This CDR3 is 13 amino acids long. Generated by immunoSEQ multiplex PCR, the TCRdb table keeps only in-frame clones and is missing some. The data show roughly 140,000 clones, roughly nine tenths seen once. This TCR came from a woman between 18 and 29 years old in good health and CMV-seropositive. The material sequenced was PBMCs. The chain has TRBV5-6 and TRBJ2-5; D not certain. CDR3 sequence: CASSLGPQETQYF. The CDR3, as DNA: TGTGCCAGCAGCTTGGGGCCACAAGAGACCCAGTACTTC.